This TCR beta chain was recorded in a study of human T cells and chemical hapten exposure. The CDR3 covers 13 residues. CDR1 and CDR2 (germline): DFQATT, SNEGSKA (reference sequence). The V segment lost 3 bases and the J segment 7 bases; nucleotides outside the gene matches: 6. The sample holds many counts of this clonotype. TCRdb re-derived calls from the RACE reads in MiXCR, one entry per CDR3 protein. The sample lists about 84,000 distinct CDR3 sequences; 11% were seen once. The sample's time point: patch test 3, about 24 weeks after DPC sensitization. This sample's treatment: therapeutic diphenylcyclopropenone sensitization with weekly scalp DPC.

Source: whole blood, taken in connection with sensitization to the hapten diphenylcyclopropenone (DPC). V is TRBV20-1 and J is TRBJ1-5, with 7 bases aligning to TRBD1. This sequence was found in a woman in her forties or fifties with alopecia areata. Some clones in this sample may be carry-over from other donors' samples. This CDR3 is CSASTTGRQPQHF. The CDR3, as DNA: TGCAGTGCTAGTACGACAGGGAGGCAGCCCCAGCATTTT.